Below are 18 T cell receptor beta chains sequenced from a single sample in a study of multiple sclerosis patients with progressive multifocal leukoencephalopathy. Libraries were prepared by immunoSEQ multiplex PCR; TCRdb keeps only in-frame clonotypes and omits some of them. The sample consists of around 32,000 clones, roughly 92% of them appearing once. Described time point: before natalizumab initiation. Input material: PBMCs. The receptors here all came from a man aged 25-45 years with multiple sclerosis.

The chain uses TRBV7-2 and TRBJ2-1, with D uncertain. This CDR3 has 15 residues. The V and J ends lost 4 bases and 2 bases respectively, with 12 bases between them. The germline gives CDR1 SGHTA, CDR2 FQGNSA. Here the CDR3 reads CASSSFWTTYNEQFF. The CDR3 DNA reads as TGTGCCAGCAGCTCGTTCTGGACCACCTACAATGAGCAGTTCTTC.

This rearrangement joins TRBV4-3 to TRBJ2-7; D is uncertain. Germline V gene data show CDR1 as LGHNA and CDR2 as YSLEER. The CDR3 has 14 amino acids. Deletions cut 0 bases from V and 4 bases from J, with 10 bases between. CDR3 bases: TGCGCCAGCAGCCAAGAGATGGACGGATACGAGCAGTACTTC. Amino acid sequence: CASSQEMDGYEQYF.

This rearrangement joins TRBV11-2 to TRBJ2-3; unclear D gene. CDR1 SGHAT and CDR2 FQNNGV come from the germline V gene. The CDR3 is 15 residues long. The V end lost 1 base, the J end lost 0 bases, and 8 bases lay between the germline ends. The chain's CDR3 is CASSLGPRSTDTQYF. The DNA of the CDR3 is TGTGCCAGCAGCTTAGGGCCTAGAAGCACAGATACGCAGTATTTT. The whole variable domain, filled in from reference TRBV11-2 and TRBJ2-3, reads EAGVAQSPRYKIIEKRQSVAFWCNPISGHATLYWYQQILGQGPKLLIQFQNNGVVDDSQLPKDRFSAERLKGVDSTLKIQPAKLEDSAVYLCASSLGPRSTDTQYFGPGTRLTVL.

This clone was detected only once. A junction boundary mismatches the germline segment, possibly from a read error. V and J are TRBV7-6 and TRBJ2-3; 10 bases align to TRBD2. CDR1 and CDR2 from the germline V gene are SGHVS and FNYEAQ. The CDR3 runs 15 residues. CDR3 DNA: TGTGCCAGCAGCCTAGCGGGGGCTAGCACAGATACGCAGTATTTT. This codes for CASSLAGASTDTQYF.

CDR3 amino acids: CASSFLGRELNEQYF. In DNA, the CDR3 is TGTGCCAGCAGCTTCCTCGGGCGGGAGCTCAACGAGCAGTACTTC. This sequence joins TRBV11-2 and TRBJ2-7; 7 bases fit TRBD2. Trimming cost V 3 bases and J 5 bases; bases outside gene matches: 10. Germline values: CDR1 SGHAT, CDR2 FQNNGV. The CDR3 covers 15 residues.

V is TRBV9 and J is TRBJ2-1; a weak D match, TRBD2 (6 bases). The CDR3 totals 20 residues. CDR1 and CDR2 from the germline V gene are SGDLS and YYNGEE. Trimming pared 0 bases from V and 4 bases from J, leaving 26 bases between. As DNA, the CDR3 is TGTGCCAGCAGCGTAGTTAATCTCGGGCGTGGCGGGATCGATTACAATGAGCAGTTCTTC. Amino acids: CASSVVNLGRGGIDYNEQFF.

The rearrangement links TRBV19 to TRBJ1-2; D uncertain. V lost 3 bases to trimming and J lost 3 bases, with 8 bases between them. The CDR3 is 13 amino acids. Germline V CDR1 and CDR2: LNHDA, SQIVND (reference sequence). CDR3 loop: CASSIWGDYGYTF. The CDR3 coding sequence is TGTGCCAGTAGTATTTGGGGAGACTATGGCTACACCTTC.

The rearrangement joins TRBV5-8 to TRBJ1-5; possible D gene TRBD1, 5 bases. With 0 bases removed from V and 1 base from J, the gap between germline ends came to 14 bases. Germline V lookup: CDR1 SGHTS, CDR2 YDEGEE. The CDR3 has 17 amino acids. CDR3: CASSLGGVFMSNQPQHF. The CDR3 nucleotides read TGTGCCAGCAGCTTGGGGGGGGTATTTATGAGCAATCAGCCCCAGCATTTT.

This clone was seen only once. The gene calls are TRBV12-5 and TRBJ2-3, with D possibly matching TRBD1 (5 bases). The CDR3 contains 13 residues. V was pared by 6 bases and J by 4 bases, with 11 bases between. From germline, CDR1 is LGHNT and CDR2 FRNRAP. CDR3 in amino acids: CASGPDRSDTQYF. In DNA form, the CDR3 reads TGTGCTAGTGGGCCCGACAGATCAGATACGCAGTATTTT.

This clone was observed a single time. The CDR3 is CASSFEGPYTGELFF. CDR3 sequence (DNA): TGTGCCAGTTCCTTTGAAGGGCCTTACACCGGGGAGCTGTTTTTT. The chain recombines TRBV2 with TRBJ2-2; no clear D gene. Trimming cost V 9 bases and J 3 bases, with 17 bases left between them. The CDR3 is 15 residues long. Per germline, CDR1 SNHLY and CDR2 FYNNEI.

This clone was found once. The rearrangement uses TRBV4-2 and TRBJ2-7; 13 bases fit TRBD2. The V and J ends lost 4 bases and 6 bases, in that order; junction bases with no gene match: 12. The CDR3 consists of 17 residues. Germline lookup yields CDR1 LGHNA and CDR2 YNFKEQ. The CDR3 is CASSRGLAGLPALEQYF. The CDR3 coding sequence is TGTGCCAGCAGCCGGGGACTAGCGGGGTTACCCGCTCTCGAGCAGTACTTC.

The rearrangement joins TRBV11-2 to TRBJ2-2; the D is unclear. Trimming took off 5 bases at V and 1 base at J, with 11 bases between the two ends. CDR3 size: 15 residues. Germline CDR1 reads SGHAT; CDR2 reads FQNNGV. The CDR3 region has the DNA TGTGCCAGCAGCCGGGCCGGAATGAACACCGGGGAGCTGTTTTTT. Protein product: CASSRAGMNTGELFF.

This clone appeared once. The chain joins TRBV10-3 to TRBJ1-3; D unresolved. The germline CDR1 and CDR2 sequences are ENHRY and SYGVKD. V was trimmed by 8 bases and J by 1 base, leaving 9 bases between them. The CDR3 extends over 13 amino acids. The CDR3 loop reads CAIRRPSGNTIYF. In DNA, the CDR3 is TGTGCCATCCGCAGGCCATCTGGAAACACCATATATTTT.

This chain joins TRBV25-1 and TRBJ2-7; maybe TRBD2 (6 bases). In germline, CDR1 is MGHDK, CDR2 SYGVNS. The germline V and J ends were trimmed by 3 bases and 2 bases, with 14 bases remaining between them. The CDR3 length is 15 residues. CDR3 loop: CASSDLGRETYEQYF. CDR3 sequence (DNA): TGTGCCAGCAGTGATTTAGGACGGGAGACCTACGAGCAGTACTTC.

This chain joins TRBV19 and TRBJ1-6; D not resolved. Between the trimmed V and J ends, which lost 5 bases and 13 bases, there was a span of 18 bases. This CDR3 is built from 14 residues. Germline loops: CDR1 LNHDA, CDR2 SQIVND (reference sequence). Here the CDR3 DNA reads TGTGCCAGTAGTCCGGGCCTATTGGTACCGCCCCTCCACTTT. Protein: CASSPGLLVPPLHF.

The rearrangement uses TRBV5-1 and TRBJ2-3; TRBD2 aligns across 12 bases. The CDR3 extends over 17 amino acids. Germline CDR1 reads SGHRS; CDR2 reads YFSETQ. The V gene end was trimmed by 4 bases and the J gene end by 4 bases; junction bases not matched to a gene: 10. CDR3 sequence reads: CASSQLPSGGGADTQYF. The CDR3 coding sequence is TGCGCCAGCAGCCAACTCCCTAGCGGGGGGGGTGCAGATACGCAGTATTTT.

This clone was observed a few times. The chain couples TRBV7-2 to TRBJ2-7; 11 positions agree with TRBD1. This CDR3 is 14 amino acids long. CDR1 is SGHTA, CDR2 FQGNSA, per germline. Losses at the gene ends were 5 bases for V and 2 bases for J; bases not matched to a gene: 2. Here the CDR3 reads CASSRTGGPYEQYF. The DNA for the CDR3 is TGTGCCAGCAGCCGGACAGGGGGCCCCTACGAGCAGTACTTC.

With regard to this clone: One end of the junction is discordant with germline, which a read error may explain. The chain has TRBV2 and TRBJ1-2, with D unresolved. The germline CDR1 and CDR2 sequences are SNHLY and FYNNEI. The CDR3 runs 12 residues. The DNA for the CDR3 is TGTGCCAGCAGTGAAGCGAGAGGGATGGTGTTATTC. It specifies CASSEARGMVLF.